A selection of T cell receptor beta chains follows, all from one sample in a study of shared clonotypes between healthy human individuals. Clones were read by immunoSEQ multiplex PCR, and TCRdb kept only the in-frame ones, dropping some. The data hold some 2,000,000 clones, with 90% to 95% observed a single time. Sequences were obtained from naive CD4+ T cells sorted from blood. The receptors stem from a young man in good health. Each CDR3 is given with its conserved first and last residue. A D gene is named only where the DNA matches it firmly. For some rows the clone size is stated as once, few or many, or as a class when expanded; others skip it.

v_gene	d_gene	j_gene	abundance	CDR3nt	CDR3aa
TRBV18	TRBD1	TRBJ1-1	NA	TGTGCCAGCTCACCTCGACAGGGGAACACTGAAGCTTTCTTT	CASSPRQGNTEAFF
TRBV7-3	TRBD1	TRBJ2-1	NA	TGTGCCAGCAGCTTAGACAGGGGTTCCTACAATGAGCAGTTCTTC	CASSLDRGSYNEQFF
TRBV5-1	NA	TRBJ2-5	NA	TGCGCCAGCAGCCCACAGGGACGGGAGACCCAGTACTTC	CASSPQGRETQYF
TRBV14	NA	TRBJ1-6	NA	TGTGCCAGCAGCCAAGATAACGCACTGCGGATCTCACCCCTCCACTTT	CASSQDNALRISPLHF
TRBV11-3	TRBD2	TRBJ2-7	NA	TGTGCCAGCAGCCTAAGTAGCGGGTCCACCTACGAGCAGTACTTC	CASSLSSGSTYEQYF
TRBV6-6	NA	TRBJ1-1	NA	TGTGCCAGCAGTTATGTGAGCACTGAAGCTTTCTTT	CASSYVSTEAFF
TRBV5-4	NA	TRBJ2-7	NA	TGTGCCAGCAGCTTGGAAGGGGCGCAGTACGAGCAGTACTTC	CASSLEGAQYEQYF
TRBV7-2	NA	TRBJ1-1	NA	TGTGCCAGCAGCTTAGCTTCCAGTGGGACTGAAGCTTTCTTT	CASSLASSGTEAFF
TRBV30	NA	TRBJ1-2	NA	TGTGCCTGGAGTCTCGGCAGGGGCTATGGCTACACCTTC	CAWSLGRGYGYTF
TRBV5-5	NA	TRBJ1-1	once	TGTGCCAGCAGCTTGGAACAGTACACTGAAGCTTTCTTT	CASSLEQYTEAFF
TRBV2	NA	TRBJ1-1	NA	TGTGCCAGCAGGGAGTTTGACAGGAACACTGAAGCTTTCTTT	CASREFDRNTEAFF
TRBV5-1	NA	TRBJ1-3	NA	TGCGCCAGCAGCTATGAACCGGACAGAAACACCATATATTTT	CASSYEPDRNTIYF
TRBV4-3	TRBD2	TRBJ2-1	NA	TGCGCCAGCAGCCAAGATGCCCAGCGGGAGGCATACAATGAGCAGTTCTTC	CASSQDAQREAYNEQFF
TRBV27	NA	TRBJ1-4	once	TGTGCCAGCAGTTTTGATGGGTCTGAAAAACTGTTTTTT	CASSFDGSEKLFF
TRBV28	NA	TRBJ1-4	NA	TGTGCCACCGCTGACTCCGGGGCAACTAATGAAAAACTGTTTTTT	CATADSGATNEKLFF
TRBV6-5	NA	TRBJ1-2	NA	TGTGCCAGCAGTTACCCGGGGGGCGGTCCCTATGGCTACACCTTC	CASSYPGGGPYGYTF
TRBV28	NA	TRBJ1-2	NA	TGTGCCAGCAGTTCACCGGCGGTTTATGGCTACACCTTC	CASSSPAVYGYTF
TRBV2	TRBD2	TRBJ2-2	once	TGTGCCAGCAGGGGACCGGGACTAGCCATTAACGGGGAGCTGTTTTTT	CASRGPGLAINGELFF